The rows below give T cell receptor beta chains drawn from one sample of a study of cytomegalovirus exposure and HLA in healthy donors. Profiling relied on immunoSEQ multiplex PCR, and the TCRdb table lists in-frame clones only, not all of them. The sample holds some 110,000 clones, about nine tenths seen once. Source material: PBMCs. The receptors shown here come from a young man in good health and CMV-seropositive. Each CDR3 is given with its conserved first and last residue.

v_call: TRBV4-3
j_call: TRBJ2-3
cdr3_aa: CASSQSPSSGGTDTQYF

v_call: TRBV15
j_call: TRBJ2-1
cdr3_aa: CATSRDGFQFF

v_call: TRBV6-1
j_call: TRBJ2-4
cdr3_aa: CASWDRGNIQYF

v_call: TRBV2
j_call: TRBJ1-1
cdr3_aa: CASRDKTGWNTEAFF

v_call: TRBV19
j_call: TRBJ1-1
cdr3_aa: CASRDRGLVTEAFF

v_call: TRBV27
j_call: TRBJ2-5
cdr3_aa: CASSPPGQGDSRVQETQYF

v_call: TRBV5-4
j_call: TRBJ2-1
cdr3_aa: CASSRSSGGAYNEQFF

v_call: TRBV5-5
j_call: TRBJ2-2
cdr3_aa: CASSLSGSNTGELFF

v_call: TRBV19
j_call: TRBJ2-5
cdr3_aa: CASSMVKGGLETQYF

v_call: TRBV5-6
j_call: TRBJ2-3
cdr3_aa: CASSLASTDTQYF

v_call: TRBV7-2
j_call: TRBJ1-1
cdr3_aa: CASSPQGWGNTEAFF

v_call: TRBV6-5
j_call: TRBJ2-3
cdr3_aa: CASSPGTLTDTQYF

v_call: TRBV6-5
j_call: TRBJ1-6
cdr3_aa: CASSYSLQGPLHF

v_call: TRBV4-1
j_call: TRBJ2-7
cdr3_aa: CASSPDWQAAYEQYF

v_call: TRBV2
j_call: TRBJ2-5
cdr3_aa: CASSVVVGGGGQETQYF

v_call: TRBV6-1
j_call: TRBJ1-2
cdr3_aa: CATQRGTAMNYGYTF

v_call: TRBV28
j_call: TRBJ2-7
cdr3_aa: CASSEFWGGLSYEQYF

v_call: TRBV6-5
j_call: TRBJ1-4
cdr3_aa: CASKETGREKLFF

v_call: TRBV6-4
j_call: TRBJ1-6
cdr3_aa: CASSDSGQGGSPLHF

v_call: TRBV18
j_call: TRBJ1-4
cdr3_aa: CASSPGTGGEKLFF

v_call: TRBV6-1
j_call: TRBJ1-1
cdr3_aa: CASSEIGARWEAFF

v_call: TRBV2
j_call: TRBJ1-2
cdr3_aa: CASSDGRGGAWGYTF

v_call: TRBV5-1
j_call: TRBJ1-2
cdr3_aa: CASSFGGGGDGYTF

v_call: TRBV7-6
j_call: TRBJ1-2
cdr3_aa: CASSSVLGGWYGYTF

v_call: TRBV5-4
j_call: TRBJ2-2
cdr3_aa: CASSSTGSNTGELFF

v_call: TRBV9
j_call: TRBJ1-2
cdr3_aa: CASSQRTGGRNGYTF

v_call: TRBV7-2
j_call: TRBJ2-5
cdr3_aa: CASSFRGETQYF

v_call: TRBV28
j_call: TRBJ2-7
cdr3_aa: CASSSPGRVYEQYF

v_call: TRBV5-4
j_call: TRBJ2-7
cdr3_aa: CASSQGQSTYEQYF

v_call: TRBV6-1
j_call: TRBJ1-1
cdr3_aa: CASSVFGQGNTEAFF

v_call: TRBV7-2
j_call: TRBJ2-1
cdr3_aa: CASSLGSGGAYEQFF

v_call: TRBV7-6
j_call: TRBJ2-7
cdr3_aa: CASSLTGWDEQYF

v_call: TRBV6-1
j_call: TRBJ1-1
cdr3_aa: CASILLNTEAFF

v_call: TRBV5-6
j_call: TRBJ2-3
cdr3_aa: CASSLDLITDTQYF

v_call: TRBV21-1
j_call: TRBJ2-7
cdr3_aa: CASARDSPFSFYEQYF

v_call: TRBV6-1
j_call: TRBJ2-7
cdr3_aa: CASRRGQDSYEQYF

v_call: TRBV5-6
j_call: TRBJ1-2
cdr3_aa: CASSRGTVLNYGYTF

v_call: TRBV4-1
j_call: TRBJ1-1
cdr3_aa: CASTHTRYTEAFF

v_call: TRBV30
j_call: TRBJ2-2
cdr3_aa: CAWSLRGGFPTGELFF

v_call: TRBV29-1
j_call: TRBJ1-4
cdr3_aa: CSVESAGEEKLFF

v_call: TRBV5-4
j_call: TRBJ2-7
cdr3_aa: CASSFGSTYEQYF

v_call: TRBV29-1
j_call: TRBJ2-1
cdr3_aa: CSVARAVAGGGSYNEQFF

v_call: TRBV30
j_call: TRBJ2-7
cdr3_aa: CAWARTGPEQYF

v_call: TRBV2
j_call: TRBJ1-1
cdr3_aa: CASSKGQGTIEAFF